This TCR beta chain was sequenced during a study of beta chain features in type 1 diabetes. This clone appeared a few times. Its matching antigen is unknown. The study's findings and limits: TCRB CDR3s from Type 1 diabetes patients were moderately but significantly shorter in all four CD4+ subsets.

All of the isolated RNA was reverse transcribed, so expressed TCRB transcripts were sequenced. Sequencing was performed with immunoSEQ multiplex PCR; in TCRdb, only in-frame clones are kept and a portion is missing. The repertoire holds 600,000 to 700,000 clones, with roughly an eighth as singletons. Staining for CD45RO/CCR7/CD25/CD127/CD95/CD27 allowed sorting of CD4+ naive, central memory, regulatory and stem cell-like memory cells. Sequenced input: naive CD4+ T cells from blood. The sequence came from a man between 18 and 29 years old with type 1 diabetes.

The CDR3 DNA reads as TGCGCCAGCAGCTTGGGCACAGGGAGATCCGAGCAGTACTTC. It encodes CASSLGTGRSEQYF. The V gene is TRBV5-1, the J gene TRBJ2-7; perhaps TRBD1 as D (6 bases). The germline V gene encodes CDR1 SGHRS and CDR2 YFSETQ. Trimming took 0 bases from V and 6 from J, leaving 13 bases between them. The CDR3 runs to 14 residues.